This TCR beta chain was retrieved from a study of T cell responses to AZD1222 COVID-19 vaccine. Study-wide results and caveats: There were repertoire samples only from the period after the peak T cell response. The sample set comprised mostly white British donors with more females, and clonal diversity was possibly underestimated.

Repertoires were generated with immunoSEQ multiplex PCR, while TCRdb's copy carries only in-frame clones and drops some. This table has some 110,000 clones, roughly 85% appearing once. J lost 7 bases, V lost 4 bases, and 9 bases had no gene match. The CDR3 spans 15 residues. Germline assignment: CDR1 SGHTA and CDR2 FQGNSA. Comments on this clone: Its antigen is unidentified.

Material: peripheral blood, obtained 28 days after the second AZD1222 dose. The chain carries TRBV7-2 and TRBJ2-1, with 8 bases that match TRBD1. The receptor was isolated from an adult who received the AZD1222 COVID-19 vaccine. In DNA form, the CDR3 reads TGTGCCAGCAGCTCGCGACAGGGGAGTAGGAATGAGCAGTTCTTC. Its protein product is CASSSRQGSRNEQFF. Full variable domain (missing parts from reference TRBV7-2 and TRBJ2-1): GAGVSQSPSNKVTEKGKDVELRCDPISGHTALYWYRQSLGQGLEFLIYFQGNSAPDKSGLPSDRFSAERTGGSVSTLTIQRTQQEDSAVYLCASSSRQGSRNEQFFGPGTRLTVL.